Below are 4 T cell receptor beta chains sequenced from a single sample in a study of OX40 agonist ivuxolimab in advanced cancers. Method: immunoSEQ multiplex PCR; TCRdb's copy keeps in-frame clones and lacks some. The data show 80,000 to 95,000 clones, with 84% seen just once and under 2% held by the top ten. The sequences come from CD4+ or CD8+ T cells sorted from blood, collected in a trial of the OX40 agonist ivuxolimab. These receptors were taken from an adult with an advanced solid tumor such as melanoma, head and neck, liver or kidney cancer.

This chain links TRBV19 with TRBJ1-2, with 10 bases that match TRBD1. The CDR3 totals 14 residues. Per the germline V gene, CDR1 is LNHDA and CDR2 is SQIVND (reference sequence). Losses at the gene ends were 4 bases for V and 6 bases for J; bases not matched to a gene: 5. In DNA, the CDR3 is TGTGCCAGTAGTAGGGGACAGGGGATAGATGGCTACACCTTC. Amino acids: CASSRGQGIDGYTF.

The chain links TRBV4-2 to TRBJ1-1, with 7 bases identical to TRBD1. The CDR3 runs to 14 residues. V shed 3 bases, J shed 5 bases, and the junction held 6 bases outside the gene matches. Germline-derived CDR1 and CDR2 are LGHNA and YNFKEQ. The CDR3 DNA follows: TGTGCCAGCAGCCACCTGACAGGGTCAACTGAAGCTTTCTTT. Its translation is CASSHLTGSTEAFF.

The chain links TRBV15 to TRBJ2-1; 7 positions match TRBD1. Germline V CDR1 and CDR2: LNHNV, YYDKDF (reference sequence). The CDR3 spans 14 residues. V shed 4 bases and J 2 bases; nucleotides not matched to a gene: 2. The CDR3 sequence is CATSNRGTYNEQFF. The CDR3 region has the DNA TGTGCCACCAGCAACAGGGGCACCTACAATGAGCAGTTCTTC.

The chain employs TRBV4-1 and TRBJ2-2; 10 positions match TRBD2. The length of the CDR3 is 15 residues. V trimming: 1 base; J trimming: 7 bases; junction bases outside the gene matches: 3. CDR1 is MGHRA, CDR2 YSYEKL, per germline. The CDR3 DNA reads TGCGCCAGCAGCCAAGGGGGACTAGCGCTCGGGGAGCTGTTTTTT. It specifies CASSQGGLALGELFF.